This T cell receptor beta chain was identified in a study of cytomegalovirus exposure and HLA in healthy donors. Points from the study as a whole: The study found most TCR sequences rare, yet found some public TCRs in many donors. TCR beta sequences reportedly predicted the HLA-A and HLA-B alleles of most subjects accurately.

Concerning this clone itself: Its antigen is as yet unknown. The junction does not match germline at one end; this may be a read error.

The CDR3 extends over 16 amino acids. CDR1 and CDR2 (germline): LGHNA, YSLEER. The donors gave bone marrow, and they were healthy. A multiplex PCR was run with 60 Vbeta primers and 13 Jbeta primers. The repertoire was sequenced with immunoSEQ multiplex PCR; TCRdb's copy has only in-frame clones and lacks some. The sample carries 200,000 or so clones, approximately 81% recorded once. The genes are TRBV4-3 and TRBJ1-1; a weak D match, TRBD1 (5 bases). Sequencing was done on a sample of PBMCs. This receptor was obtained from a boy aged 5 to 17 in good health and CMV-seronegative. CDR3 nucleotides: TGCGCCAGCAGCCAAGAGGATGGCAGGGTGAACGCTGAAGCTTTCTTT. The encoded protein is CASSQEDGRVNAEAFF.